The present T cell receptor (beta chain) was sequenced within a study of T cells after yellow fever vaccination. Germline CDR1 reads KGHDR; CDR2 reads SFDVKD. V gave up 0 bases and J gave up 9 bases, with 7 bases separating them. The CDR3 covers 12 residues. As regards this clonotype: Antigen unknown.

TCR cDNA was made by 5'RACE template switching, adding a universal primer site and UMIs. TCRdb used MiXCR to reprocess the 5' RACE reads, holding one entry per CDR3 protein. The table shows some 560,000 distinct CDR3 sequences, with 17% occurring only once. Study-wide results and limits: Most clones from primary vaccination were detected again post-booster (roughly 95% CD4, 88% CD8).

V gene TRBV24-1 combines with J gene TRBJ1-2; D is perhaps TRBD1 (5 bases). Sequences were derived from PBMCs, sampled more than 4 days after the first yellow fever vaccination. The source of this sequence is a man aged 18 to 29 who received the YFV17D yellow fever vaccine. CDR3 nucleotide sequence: TGTGCCACCAGTGATTTGGGACACCGCTACACCTTC. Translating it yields CATSDLGHRYTF.